This TCR beta chain was documented in a study of OX40 agonist ivuxolimab in advanced cancers. General notes on the study: Ivuxolimab, which targeted the costimulatory receptor OX40 (CD134), was an agonistic, fully human IgG2 monoclonal antibody. Of the 50 to 55 patients in dose escalation, around 19 had hepatocellular carcinoma, around 15 had melanoma, 9 had renal cell carcinoma and 9 had head and neck cancer. The paper reports the monotherapy dose-escalation portion (N of about 54 patients) of the phase I ivuxolimab trial. Partial responses were achieved by three dose-escalation patients, of whom one had hepatocellular carcinoma and two had cutaneous melanoma. Intravenous ivuxolimab was administered to patients every 2 weeks at six dose levels: 0.01, 0.1, 0.3, 1.5, 3 and 10 mg/kg. The purpose of peripheral TCRbeta sequencing was to test whether ivuxolimab changed TCR sequence diversity and led to clonal T-cell expansion. In the dose-escalation cohort, nearly 85% of patients were male, and the mean age was 60 years with a range of roughly 23 to 79. Patients were allowed to have had prior anti-PD-1, anti-PD-L1 or anti-CTLA-4 therapy, and 40% to 45% of the dose-escalation patients had been treated with checkpoint inhibitors.

A remark on this clone: Its antigen is still unknown. Base qualities are not recorded, but no much larger clone differs from it by a single base.

Genomic DNA was isolated from the sorted cells so that the TCRbeta CDR3 region could be sequenced. The immunoSEQ Assay was used to sequence the TCRbeta CDR3 regions. TCRdb took over this immuneACCESS table, retaining in-frame rearrangements with V and J assigned. Such tables are incomplete; in checked studies, under half of the missing clones stem from an unresolved V gene, and the remainder is unexplained. The sample table holds 35,000 to 40,000 clones, of which over 80% were seen once. In total, the top ten clones hold 32% of the sample. The trial excluded patients who had a history of autoimmune disease or who were on systemic immunosuppression. Peripheral blood for TCR sequencing was drawn from every dose cohort at baseline, at cycle 4 day 1 and at cycle 7 day 1. The samples were taken from a phase I, first-in-human, multicenter, open-label dose-escalation trial of ivuxolimab. The trial enrolled adults with locally advanced or metastatic head and neck squamous cell, hepatocellular, melanoma or renal cell carcinoma. Before TCR sequencing, CD4+ and CD8+ T cells were separately sorted from peripheral blood.

Per the germline V gene (reference sequence), LNHDA is the CDR1 and SQIVND is the CDR2. The CDR3 numbers 14 residues from cysteine through phenylalanine. Only the CDR3 DNA stays, 42 bases, in frame from base 1. V was cut back by 6 bases and J by 3 bases, leaving a gap of 11 bases between them. Broad study findings and their caveats: At doses of 0.1 to 3.0 mg/kg, clonal expansion of both CD4+ and CD8+ blood T cells was observed from baseline to week 6. Low levels of normalized T-cell clonal expansion were also seen in some patients who did not respond. Which antigens the clonally expanded peripheral T cells were specific for was not determined. In partial responders in the 0.1-3.0 mg/kg groups, normalized peripheral clonal expansion was found to be among the lowest, especially among CD8+ T cells. After ivuxolimab, more expanded clones were found on average in CD8+ T cells than in CD4+ T cells.

The TCR was taken from an adult with an advanced solid tumor such as melanoma, head and neck, liver or kidney cancer. The sequencing here drew on CD4+ or CD8+ T cells sorted from blood, taken in a trial of the OX40 agonist ivuxolimab. Recombination connected TRBV19 to TRBJ1-4; the D gene assignment is ambiguous. The DNA sequence follows: TGTGCCAGTAGCCGGATGACCGCTAATGAAAAACTGTTTTTT. This codes for CASSRMTANEKLFF. Full variable domain (CDR3 extended with the reference TRBV19 and TRBJ1-4 proteins): DGGITQSPKYLFRKEGQNVTLSCEQNLNHDAMYWYRQDPGQGLRLIYYSQIVNDFQKGDIAEGYSVSREKKESFPLTVTSAQKNPTAFYLCASSRMTANEKLFFGSGTQLSVL.